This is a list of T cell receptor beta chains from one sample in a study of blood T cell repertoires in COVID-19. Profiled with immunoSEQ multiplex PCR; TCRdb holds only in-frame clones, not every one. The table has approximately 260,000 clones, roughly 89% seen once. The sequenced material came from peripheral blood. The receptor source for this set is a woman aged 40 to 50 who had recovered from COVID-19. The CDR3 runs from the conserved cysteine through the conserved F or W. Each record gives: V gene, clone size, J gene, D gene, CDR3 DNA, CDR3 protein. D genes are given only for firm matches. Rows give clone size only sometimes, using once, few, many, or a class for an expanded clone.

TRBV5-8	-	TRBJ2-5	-	TGTGCCAGCAGCTCCGGGTCGGCCCAAGAGACCCAGTACTTC	CASSSGSAQETQYF
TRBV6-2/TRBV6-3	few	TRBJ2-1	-	TGTGCCAGCAGTTACTCGGGGGCTACTGGTAGGGGTGAGCAGTTCTTC	CASSYSGATGRGEQFF
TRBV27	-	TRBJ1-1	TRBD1	TGTGCCAGCAGTTTCGACCACCGGGACAGGGGGGGAAGGACTGAAGCTTTCTTT	CASSFDHRDRGGRTEAFF
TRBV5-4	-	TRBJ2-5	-	TGTGCCAGCAGCGTACAAGAGACCCAGTACTTC	CASSVQETQYF
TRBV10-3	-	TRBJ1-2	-	TGTGCCATCAGTGAGGAGGGAGCGAACTATGGCTACACCTTC	CAISEEGANYGYTF
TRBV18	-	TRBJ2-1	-	TGTGCCAGCTCACCAATGGGACAAACCTACAATGAGCAGTTCTTC	CASSPMGQTYNEQFF
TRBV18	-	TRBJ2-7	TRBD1	TGTGCCAGCTCACCAAACCGGGACAGGGGGGTTTCCGAGCAGTACTTC	CASSPNRDRGVSEQYF
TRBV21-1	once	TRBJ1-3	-	TGTGCCAGCGCTATAGCCTCCATTCAGGGCGACTCTGGAAACACCATATATTTT	CASAIASIQGDSGNTIYF
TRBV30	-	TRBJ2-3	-	TGTGCCTGGAGTGCTAAAGATACGCAGTATTTT	CAWSAKDTQYF
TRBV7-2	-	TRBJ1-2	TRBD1	TGTGCCAGCAGCAAGGGACAGGGCATTGGCTACACCTTC	CASSKGQGIGYTF
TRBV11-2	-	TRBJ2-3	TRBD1	TGTGCCAGCAGCCCACAGGGGCCAAGCACAGATACGCAGTATTTT	CASSPQGPSTDTQYF
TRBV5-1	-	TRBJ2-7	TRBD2	TGCGCCAGCAGCTCAAGTAGCGGGGCGCCCTCCTACGAGCAGTACTTC	CASSSSSGAPSYEQYF
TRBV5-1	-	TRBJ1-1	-	TGCGCCAGCAGTTTCGGACACCGGGGGGCGGGCACTGAAGCTTTCTTT	CASSFGHRGAGTEAFF
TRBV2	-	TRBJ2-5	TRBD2	TGTGCCAGCAGTGGGGCTAGCGGGAAGGGGCAAGAGACCCAGTACTTC	CASSGASGKGQETQYF
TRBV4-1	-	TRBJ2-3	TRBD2	TGCGCCAGCAGCCTCACCGGGACTAGCGCCGATACGCAGTATTTT	CASSLTGTSADTQYF
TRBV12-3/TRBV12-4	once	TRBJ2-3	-	TGTGCCAGCAGTTTAGACAGTTTCGATACGCAGTATTTT	CASSLDSFDTQYF
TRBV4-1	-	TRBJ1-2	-	TGCGCCAGCAGCCCCCGGGAGGGGAACTATGGCTACACCTTC	CASSPREGNYGYTF
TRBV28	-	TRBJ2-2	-	TGTGCCAGCAGTTTTCAGGTCCCGAACACCGGGGAGCTGTTTTTT	CASSFQVPNTGELFF
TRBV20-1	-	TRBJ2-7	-	TGCAGTGCTAGAGATCGTAAGTACTTC	CSARDRKYF
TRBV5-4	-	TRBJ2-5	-	TGTGCCAGCAGCTTGGCAGGGAAAGACTTCCAAGAGACCCAGTACTTC	CASSLAGKDFQETQYF
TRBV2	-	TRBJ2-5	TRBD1	TGTGCCAGCAGTGAATTTGGGACAGGGGTTCCGGAGACCCAGTACTTC	CASSEFGTGVPETQYF
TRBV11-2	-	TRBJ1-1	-	TGTGCCAGCAGCTTAGAATGGGGGCGCCCGGTAACTGAAGCTTTCTTT	CASSLEWGRPVTEAFF
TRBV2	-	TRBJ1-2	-	TGTGCCAGCAGTGAAGAAGTTCGCGCCGGCTACACCTTC	CASSEEVRAGYTF
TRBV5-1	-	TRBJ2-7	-	TGCGCCAGCAGCTTGTTAGCAGGGGGGCAGTACGAGCAGTACTTC	CASSLLAGGQYEQYF
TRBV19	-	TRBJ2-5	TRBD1	TGTGCCAGTATGGGGGACAGGGGAGGCCAAGAGACCCAGTACTTC	CASMGDRGGQETQYF
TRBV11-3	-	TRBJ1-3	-	TGTGCCAGCACCCCGGGTGGGTCAGAAGGAAACACCATATATTTT	CASTPGGSEGNTIYF
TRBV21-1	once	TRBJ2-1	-	TGTGCCAGCAGCAAAGCGCCGGGGACAGGGGACAATGAGCAGTTCTTC	CASSKAPGTGDNEQFF
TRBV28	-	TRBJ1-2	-	TGTGCCAGCAGCCCACCGGCGGTCTTGGAAGGCTACACCTTC	CASSPPAVLEGYTF
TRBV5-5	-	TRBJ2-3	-	TGTGCCAGCAGCCCCGAGACTAGCACAGATACGCAGTATTTT	CASSPETSTDTQYF
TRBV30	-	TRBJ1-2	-	TGTGCCTTCGATGGGGGCGGCTATGGCTACACCTTC	CAFDGGGYGYTF
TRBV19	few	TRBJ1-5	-	TGTGCCAGTAAGCCGGCAGGGGTCGGCCCCCAGCATTTT	CASKPAGVGPQHF
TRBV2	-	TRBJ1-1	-	TGTGCCAGCAGTAAGGGACAGAACACTGAAGCTTTCTTT	CASSKGQNTEAFF
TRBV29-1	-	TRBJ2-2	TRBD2	TGCAGCGTGACGGCGGGAGGGCCGGGCACCGGGGAGCTGTTTTTT	CSVTAGGPGTGELFF
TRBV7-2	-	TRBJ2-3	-	TGTGCCAGCAGCTTTTCAGGGGTCACAGATACGCAGTATTTT	CASSFSGVTDTQYF
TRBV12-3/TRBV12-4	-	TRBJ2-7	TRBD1	TGTGCCAGCAGTTTAAGAGGGGGCGGCGAGCAGTACTTC	CASSLRGGGEQYF
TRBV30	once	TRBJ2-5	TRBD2	TGTGCCTGGAGGAGAATAGCGGGGAAGGAGACCCAGTACTTC	CAWRRIAGKETQYF
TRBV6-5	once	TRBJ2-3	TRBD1	TGTGCCAGCGGAAATGGACAGGGGACAGATACGCAGTATTTT	CASGNGQGTDTQYF
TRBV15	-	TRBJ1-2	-	TGTGCCACCAGCAGAGGCCAGGGTACTAACTATGGCTACACCTTC	CATSRGQGTNYGYTF
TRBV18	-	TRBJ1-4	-	TGTGCCAGCTCACCTCAGGGCCCTGATAATGAAAAACTGTTTTTT	CASSPQGPDNEKLFF
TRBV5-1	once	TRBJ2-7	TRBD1	TGCGCCAGCAGCTTGGAAGGGGGCCCCTACGAGCAGTACTTC	CASSLEGGPYEQYF
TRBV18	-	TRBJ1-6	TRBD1	TGTGCCAGCTCACCGGACAGGGTTAATTCACCCCTCCACTTT	CASSPDRVNSPLHF
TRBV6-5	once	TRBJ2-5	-	TGTGCCAGCATCCGAGAAATCGGGGGAGAGACCCAGTACTTC	CASIREIGGETQYF